This T cell receptor beta chain is drawn from a study of early T cells in non-severe SARS-CoV-2 infection. One entry per CDR3 protein, called by TCRdb with MiXCR from the 5' RACE reads. The table lists about 83,000 distinct CDR3 sequences, roughly an eighth of them singletons, with roughly 1.4% in the top ten. The CDR3 covers 15 residues. CDR1 MNHEY and CDR2 SVGAGI come from the germline V gene. Trimming took 7 bases from V and 7 from J, leaving 22 bases between them. Whole-study results and caveats: Lookups in VDJdb leaned toward anti-spike CD8 responses and missed private and CD4 specificities.

Regarding this clonotype: Its cognate antigen is unknown.

Sequenced material: whole blood. This TCR was recovered from an adult who was a healthcare worker with PCR-confirmed SARS-CoV-2 infection or an uninfected control (not recorded which). This chain joins TRBV6-5 and TRBJ1-1; D is possibly TRBD1 (5 bases). CDR3 in amino acids: CASTLLGPGENEAFF. The CDR3 nucleotides are TGTGCCAGCACTTTACTTGGCCCGGGGGAAAATGAAGCTTTCTTT.